The clone carrying this TCR beta chain was detected a few times. Its antigen remains unidentified. The CDR3 contains 16 residues. In germline, CDR1 is SGHVS, CDR2 FNYEAQ. With V trimmed by 1 base and J by 8 bases, 2 bases remained unmatched. This sample is drawn from a study of blood T cells in healthy people across ages. General study points: Estimates based on one million T cells were treated as lower bounds. Across the age range, TCR beta diversity per million T cells fell in a roughly linear way. It was not possible, with unsorted PBMCs, to conclusively compare naive and antigen-experienced cells.

Together with a sample-barcoded 5' primer, a J-beta primer mix was included in a second PCR lasting roughly 7 to 11 cycles. TCRdb recomputed calls from the 5' RACE reads with MiXCR, one row per CDR3 protein. The sample contains about 730,000 distinct CDR3 sequences, approximately 43% of which appear only once. Caucasian, healthy and from Russia, the donors were aged between 6 and 90. The specimen sequenced was blood. The gene calls are TRBV7-6 and TRBJ2-1, with 16 positions matching TRBD2. This TCR was recovered from an older woman in good health. CDR3 nucleotide sequence: TGTGCCAGCAGCTTAGAGGGACTAGCGGGGGGGTATGAGCAGTTCTTC. Residues: CASSLEGLAGGYEQFF.